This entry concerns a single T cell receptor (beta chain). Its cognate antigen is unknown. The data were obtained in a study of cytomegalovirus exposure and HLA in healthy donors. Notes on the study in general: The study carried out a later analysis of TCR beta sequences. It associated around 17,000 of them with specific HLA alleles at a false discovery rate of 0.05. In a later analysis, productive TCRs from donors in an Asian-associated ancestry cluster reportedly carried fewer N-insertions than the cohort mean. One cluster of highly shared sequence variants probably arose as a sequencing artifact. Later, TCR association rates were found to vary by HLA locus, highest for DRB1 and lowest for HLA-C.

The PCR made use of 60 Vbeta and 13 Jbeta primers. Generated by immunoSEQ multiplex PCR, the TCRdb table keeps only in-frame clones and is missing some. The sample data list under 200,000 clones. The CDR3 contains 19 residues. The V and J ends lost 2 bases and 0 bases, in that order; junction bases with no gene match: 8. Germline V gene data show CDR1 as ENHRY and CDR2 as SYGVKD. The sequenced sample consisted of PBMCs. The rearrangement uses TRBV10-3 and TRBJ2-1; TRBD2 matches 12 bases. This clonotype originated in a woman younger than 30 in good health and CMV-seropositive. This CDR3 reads CAISEGGTSGFSSYNEQFF. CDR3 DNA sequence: TGTGCCATCAGTGAGGGAGGGACTAGCGGGTTTAGCTCCTACAATGAGCAGTTCTTC.